These 14 T cell receptor beta chains share one sample of origin, sequenced in a study of shared clonotypes between healthy human individuals. Selected positively for CCR7 and CD45RO-negative, naive CD8 cells excluded terminally differentiated effector memory CD45RA+ cells. Sequencing was performed with immunoSEQ multiplex PCR; in TCRdb, only in-frame clones are kept and a portion is missing. The sample carries approximately 810,000 clones, 90% to 95% recorded once. The specimen sequenced was naive CD8+ T cells sorted from blood. These TCRs come from a man between 25 and 39 years old in good health.

This chain uses TRBV27 with TRBJ1-1; no clear D gene. The V gene lost 2 bases and the J gene lost 5 bases, with 0 bases spanning the gap. The V gene's germline CDR1 is MNHEY and CDR2 SMNVEV (reference sequence). The CDR3 spans 10 residues. The DNA for the CDR3 is TGTGCCAGCAGTTTAACTGAAGCTTTCTTT. Translated: CASSLTEAFF.

A remark on this clone: Within the sample, other DNA sequences also encode this same CDR3. This sequence joins TRBV19 and TRBJ2-1; 8 bases align to TRBD2. The CDR3 consists of 15 residues. The V gene end was trimmed by 5 bases and the J gene end by 0 bases; junction bases not matched to a gene: 3. Germline lookup yields CDR1 LNHDA and CDR2 SQIVND (reference sequence). Written as DNA, the CDR3 is TGTGCCAGTAGTTCGAGCGGGAGCTCCTACAATGAGCAGTTCTTC. Encoded protein: CASSSSGSSYNEQFF.

The rearrangement uses TRBV5-1 and TRBJ1-1; possible D gene TRBD1, 6 bases. This CDR3 contains 15 residues. Germline assignment: CDR1 SGHRS and CDR2 YFSETQ. Trimming took 5 bases from V and 1 from J, leaving 15 bases between them. The CDR3 here is CASRPIDRRNTEAFF. CDR3 nucleotides: TGCGCCAGCAGACCTATTGACAGGCGGAACACTGAAGCTTTCTTT.

The V call is TRBV27, the J call TRBJ2-7; weak D call: TRBD1 (7 bases). CDR3 length: 14 residues. V was pared by 8 bases and J by 2 bases, with 16 bases between. The germline V gene encodes CDR1 MNHEY and CDR2 SMNVEV (reference sequence). This chain's CDR3 is CASQDRRGAYEQYF. The CDR3 nucleotides are TGTGCCAGCCAGGACAGGAGGGGGGCCTACGAGCAGTACTTC.

The chain has TRBV27 and TRBJ2-1; possibly TRBD2 for D (6 bases). This CDR3 has 14 amino acids. Trimming shortened V by 8 bases and J by 3 bases, and 14 bases separated the two germline ends. The V gene's germline CDR1 is MNHEY and CDR2 SMNVEV (reference sequence). The CDR3 DNA reads TGTGCCAGCCGTGTAGGCGGGGTCTACAATGAGCAGTTCTTC. Translated: CASRVGGVYNEQFF.

V and J are TRBV7-6 and TRBJ1-1; tentative D call: TRBD1 (6 bases). CDR1 is SGHVS and CDR2 is FNYEAQ in the germline V gene. The V end lost 2 bases, the J end lost 8 bases, and 15 bases lay between the germline ends. This CDR3 is built from 14 residues. The CDR3 DNA follows: TGTGCCAGCAGCTTATTTCCTGATGACAGGGAAGCTTTCTTT. Amino acid sequence: CASSLFPDDREAFF.

The V and J genes are TRBV6-5 and TRBJ2-5; 8 nucleotides line up with TRBD1. The CDR3 has 15 residues. J gave up 2 bases and V 4 bases, and 6 bases lay outside the gene matches. Germline V gene lookup returns CDR1 MNHEY and CDR2 SVGAGI. The CDR3 DNA is TGTGCCAGCAGTTCTACCGGGACAGGTCAAGAGACCCAGTACTTC. Its translation is CASSSTGTGQETQYF.

This chain joins TRBV7-8 and TRBJ2-7; 7 bases match TRBD2. V was pared by 1 base and J by 4 bases, with 10 bases of the junction left unmatched. This CDR3 has 16 residues. The V gene's germline CDR1 is SGHVS and CDR2 FQNEAQ. CDR3 nucleotides: TGTGCCAGCAGCTTAGGATTTGGGGGGGAAAATTACGAGCAGTACTTC. Its protein is CASSLGFGGENYEQYF.

The V gene is TRBV19, the J gene TRBJ2-3; D remains unclear. Germline CDR1 is LNHDA and CDR2 is SQIVND (reference sequence). CDR3 length: 11 residues. The germline V and J ends were trimmed by 6 bases and 6 bases, with 7 bases remaining between them. The CDR3, as DNA: TGTGCCAGTAGCGACGGGGATACGCAGTATTTT. Its translation is CASSDGDTQYF.

This clone was detected a few times. The chain uses TRBV6-1 and TRBJ2-3, with 8 bases matching TRBD2. There are 15 residues in the CDR3. CDR1 MNHNS and CDR2 SASEGT come from the germline V gene. Losses at the gene ends were 4 bases for V and 2 bases for J; bases not matched to a gene: 5. The CDR3 DNA sequence: TGTGCCAGCAGTGCTATAGCGGGAAACACAGATACGCAGTATTTT. It yields the protein CASSAIAGNTDTQYF.

The rearrangement joins TRBV7-9 to TRBJ2-7; D is undetermined. V was shortened by 2 bases and J by 5 bases, with 10 bases between the two germline ends. Germline-derived CDR1 and CDR2 are SEHNR and FQNEAQ (reference sequence). The CDR3 loop spans 13 amino acids. The CDR3 spells CASSLRVVDEQYF. DNA of the CDR3: TGTGCCAGCAGCTTACGTGTGGTTGACGAGCAGTACTTC.

The chain is built from TRBV29-1 and TRBJ2-2; D assignment may be TRBD1 or TRBD2 (6 bases each). The V gene's germline CDR1 is SQVTM and CDR2 ANQGSEA. Trimming stripped 1 base from V and 2 bases from J, with 11 bases between. This CDR3 is 15 amino acids long. The CDR3 here is CSVEVAGQNTGELFF. For the CDR3, the DNA is TGCAGCGTTGAAGTCGCGGGACAAAACACCGGGGAGCTGTTTTTT.

This clone was seen ten or more times. J is TRBJ1-4 and V is TRBV25-1; no clear D gene. CDR1 and CDR2 (germline): MGHDK, SYGVNS. The germline V and J ends were trimmed by 4 bases and 5 bases, with 14 bases remaining between them. This CDR3 region has 15 residues. CDR3 sequence: CASSGVGEENEKLFF. The CDR3 DNA reads as TGTGCCAGCAGTGGGGTCGGGGAGGAGAATGAAAAACTGTTTTTT.

The rearrangement uses TRBV21-1 and TRBJ2-1; the DNA was not compared with TRBD1, the D call given in the table. TRBV21-1 is designated a pseudogene. There are 17 residues in the CDR3. CDR3 protein: CASSKARPGQDYNEQFF. CDR3 nucleotides: TGTGCCAGCAGCAAAGCCCGACCGGGACAGGACTACAATGAGCAGTTCTTC.